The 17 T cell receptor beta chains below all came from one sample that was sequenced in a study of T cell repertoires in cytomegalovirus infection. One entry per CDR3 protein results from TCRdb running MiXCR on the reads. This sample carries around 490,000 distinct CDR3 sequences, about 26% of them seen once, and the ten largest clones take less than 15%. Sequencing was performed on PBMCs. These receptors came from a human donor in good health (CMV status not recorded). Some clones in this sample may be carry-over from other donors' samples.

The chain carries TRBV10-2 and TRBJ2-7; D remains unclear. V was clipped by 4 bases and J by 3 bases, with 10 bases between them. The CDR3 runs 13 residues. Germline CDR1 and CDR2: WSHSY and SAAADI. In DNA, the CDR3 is TGCGCCAGCAGTGGACCCACCAACTACGAGCAGTACTTC. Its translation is CASSGPTNYEQYF.

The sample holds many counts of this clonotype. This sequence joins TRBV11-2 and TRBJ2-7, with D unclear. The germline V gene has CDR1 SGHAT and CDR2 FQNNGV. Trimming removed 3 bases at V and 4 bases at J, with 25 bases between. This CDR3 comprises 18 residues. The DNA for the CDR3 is TGTGCCAGCAGCTTGGAACGTCGGTCGGGTCACAGACGGTACGAGCAGTACGTC. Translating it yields CASSLERRSGHRRYEQYV.

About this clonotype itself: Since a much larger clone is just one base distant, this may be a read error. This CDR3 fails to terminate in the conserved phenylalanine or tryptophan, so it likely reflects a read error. The CDR3 sequence is CASSLGGRALDTQYL. The DNA for the CDR3 is TGTGCCAGCAGCTTAGGCGGGAGGGCCTTAGATACGCAGTATTTG. This rearrangement joins TRBV7-2 to TRBJ2-3; 9 bases are a match to TRBD2. V lost 1 base, J lost 5 bases, and 4 bases stayed unmatched. CDR1 is SGHTA and CDR2 is FQGNSA in the germline V gene. This CDR3 comprises 15 residues.

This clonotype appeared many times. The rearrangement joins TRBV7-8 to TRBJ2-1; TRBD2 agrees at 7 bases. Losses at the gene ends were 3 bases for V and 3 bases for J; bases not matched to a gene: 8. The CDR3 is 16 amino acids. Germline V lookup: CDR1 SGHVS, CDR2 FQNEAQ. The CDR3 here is CASSLLGTINYNEQFF. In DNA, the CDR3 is TGTGCCAGCAGCTTGTTAGGGACTATTAACTACAATGAGCAGTTCTTC.

The CDR3 sequence: CASSSLGREVTDTQYF. CDR3 DNA sequence: TGTGCCAGCAGCTCCCTTGGGCGGGAGGTCACAGATACGCAGTATTTT. The chain carries TRBV28 and TRBJ2-3; 8 bases fit TRBD2. The CDR3 spans 16 residues. CDR1 and CDR2 (germline): MDHEN, SYDVKM. The ends lost 6 bases at V and 2 bases at J; junction bases unmatched: 10.

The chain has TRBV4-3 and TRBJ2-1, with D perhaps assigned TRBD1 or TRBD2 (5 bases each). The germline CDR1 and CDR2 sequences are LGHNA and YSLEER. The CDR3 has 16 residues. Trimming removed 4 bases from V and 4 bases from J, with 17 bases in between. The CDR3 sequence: CASSPSAVGGYNEQFF. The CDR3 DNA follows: TGCGCCAGCAGCCCCTCGGCGGTTGGGGGATACAATGAGCAGTTCTTC.

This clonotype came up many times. The CDR3 DNA follows: TGTGCCAGCAGAGACACCGGGGAGCTGTTTTTT. Translated: CASRDTGELFF. V gene TRBV7-2 combines with J gene TRBJ2-2; D uncertain. The V end was cut by 6 bases, the J end by 3 bases, with 2 bases between. Germline CDR1 SGHTA, CDR2 FQGNSA. There are 11 residues in the CDR3.

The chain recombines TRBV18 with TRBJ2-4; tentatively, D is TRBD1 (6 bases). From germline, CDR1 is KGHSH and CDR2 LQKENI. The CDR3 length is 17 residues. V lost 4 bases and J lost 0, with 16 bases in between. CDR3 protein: CASSRDTTDLAKNIQYF. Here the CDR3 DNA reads TGTGCCAGCTCACGGGACACAACTGATCTAGCCAAAAACATTCAGTACTTC. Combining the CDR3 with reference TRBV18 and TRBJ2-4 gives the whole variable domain NAGVMQNPRHLVRRRGQEARLRCSPMKGHSHVYWYRQLPEEGLKFMVYLQKENIIDESGMPKERFSAEFPKEGPSILRIQQVVRGDSAAYFCASSRDTTDLAKNIQYFGAGTRLSVL.

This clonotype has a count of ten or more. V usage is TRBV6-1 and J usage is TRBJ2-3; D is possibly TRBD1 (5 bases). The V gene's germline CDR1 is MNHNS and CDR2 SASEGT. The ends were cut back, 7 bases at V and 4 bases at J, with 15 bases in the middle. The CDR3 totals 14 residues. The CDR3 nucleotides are TGTGCCAGCACGTGGGCAGGGTCGGCAGATACGCAGTATTTT. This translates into CASTWAGSADTQYF.

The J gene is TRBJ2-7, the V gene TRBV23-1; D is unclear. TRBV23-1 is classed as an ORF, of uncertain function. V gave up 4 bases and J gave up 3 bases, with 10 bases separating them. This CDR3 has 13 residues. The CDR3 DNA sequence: TGCGCCAGCAGTCGGACCACTTGCTACGAGCAGTACTTC. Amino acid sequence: CASSRTTCYEQYF.

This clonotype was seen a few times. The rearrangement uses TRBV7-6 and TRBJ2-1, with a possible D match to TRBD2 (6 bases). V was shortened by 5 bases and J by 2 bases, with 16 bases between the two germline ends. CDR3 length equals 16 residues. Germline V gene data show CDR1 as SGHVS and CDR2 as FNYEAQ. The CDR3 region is CASSPTFSGAYNEQFF. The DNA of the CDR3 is TGTGCCAGCAGCCCCACGTTTAGCGGAGCCTACAATGAGCAGTTCTTC.

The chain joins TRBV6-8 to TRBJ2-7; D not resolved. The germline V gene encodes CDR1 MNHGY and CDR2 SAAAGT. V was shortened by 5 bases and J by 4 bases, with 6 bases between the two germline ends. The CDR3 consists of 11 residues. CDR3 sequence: CASSGLYEQYV. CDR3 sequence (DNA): TGTGCCAGCAGTGGGCTTTACGAGCAGTACGTC.

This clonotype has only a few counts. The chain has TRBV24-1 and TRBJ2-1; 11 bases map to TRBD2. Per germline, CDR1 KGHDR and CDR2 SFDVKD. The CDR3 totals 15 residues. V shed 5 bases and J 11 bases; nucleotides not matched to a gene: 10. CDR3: CATSAELAGVSQQFF. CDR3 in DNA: TGTGCCACCAGTGCAGAACTAGCGGGAGTTTCCCAGCAGTTCTTC.

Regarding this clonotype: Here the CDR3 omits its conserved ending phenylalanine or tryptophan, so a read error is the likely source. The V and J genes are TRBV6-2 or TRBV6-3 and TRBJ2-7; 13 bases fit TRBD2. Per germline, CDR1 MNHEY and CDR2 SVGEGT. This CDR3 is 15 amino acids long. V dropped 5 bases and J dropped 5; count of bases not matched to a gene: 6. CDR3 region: CASSPRLAGGDEQYD. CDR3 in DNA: TGTGCCAGCAGTCCGCGACTAGCGGGAGGTGACGAGCAGTACGAC.

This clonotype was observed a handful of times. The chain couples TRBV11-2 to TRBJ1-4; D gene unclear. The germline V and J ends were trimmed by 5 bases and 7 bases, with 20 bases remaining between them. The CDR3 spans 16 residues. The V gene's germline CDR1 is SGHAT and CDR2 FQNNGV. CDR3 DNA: TGTGCCAGCAGCCACATGCGCGGGCGCTTGGGTGAAAAACTGTTTTTT. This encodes CASSHMRGRLGEKLFF.

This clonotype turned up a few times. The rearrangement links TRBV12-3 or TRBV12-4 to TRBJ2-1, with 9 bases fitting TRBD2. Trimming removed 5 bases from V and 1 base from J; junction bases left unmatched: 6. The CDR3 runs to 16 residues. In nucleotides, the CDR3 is TGTGCCAGCAGTCCCTTAGCGGGAGAGTCCTACAATGAGCAGTTCTTC. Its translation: CASSPLAGESYNEQFF.

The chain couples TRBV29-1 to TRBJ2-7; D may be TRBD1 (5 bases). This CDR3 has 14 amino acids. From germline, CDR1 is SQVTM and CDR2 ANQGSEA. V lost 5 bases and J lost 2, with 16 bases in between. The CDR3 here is CSVPGQVAPYEQYF. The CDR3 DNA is TGCAGCGTTCCTGGACAAGTCGCTCCCTACGAGCAGTACTTC.